This T cell receptor (beta chain) was sequenced during a study of blood T cell repertoires in COVID-19. Across the whole study: The study drew acute and convalescent COVID-19 samples from the United States, Italy and Spain.

Original analysis: Estimation of nucleated cell counts relied on the amplification of reference gene primers. The assay was immunoSEQ multiplex PCR, and TCRdb's table has in-frame clones only and misses some. That table furnishes V, J and clone size, whereas the DNA furnished D and trimming. The sample has 300,000 to 450,000 clones; approximately 89% are singletons. Unmatched junction bases numbered 5, after V lost 5 bases and J lost 3 bases. From germline, CDR1 is KGHSH and CDR2 LQKENI. This CDR3 spans 14 amino acids. The sequence was obtained from a man aged 35-49 years in a cohort exposed to, infected with or recovered from COVID-19 (not recorded which). The sample consisted of PBMCs or T cells enriched from blood (not recorded which). The chain uses TRBV18 and TRBJ1-1; 8 bases fit TRBD1. In DNA form, the CDR3 reads TGTGCCAGCTCAGCACAGGGGGGGGACACTGAAGCTTTCTTT. This codes for CASSAQGGDTEAFF. Variable domain in full (rest from reference TRBV18 and TRBJ1-1): NAGVMQNPRHLVRRRGQEARLRCSPMKGHSHVYWYRQLPEEGLKFMVYLQKENIIDESGMPKERFSAEFPKEGPSILRIQQVVRGDSAAYFCASSAQGGDTEAFFGQGTRLTVV.